This T cell receptor beta chain was sequenced in a study of control samples from healthy donors and cancer patients. TCRdb keeps only in-frame clones here, not all; method: immunoSEQ multiplex PCR. The data show 50,000 to 70,000 clones, with around 90% seen just once and approximately 3.8% held by the top ten. V gave up 6 bases and J gave up 4 bases, with 12 bases separating them. This CDR3 has 13 residues. Germline lookup yields CDR1 SGHVS and CDR2 FQNEAQ. Input material: blood. The TCR originated in a man aged 50 to 60 in good health. The rearrangement uses TRBV7-8 and TRBJ1-1; the D gene is possibly TRBD1 (6 bases). CDR3 region: CASRFGGGTEAFF. CDR3 coding DNA: TGTGCCAGCAGGTTCGGAGGGGGCACTGAAGCTTTCTTT.